This TCR beta chain was profiled in a study of identical twins. This CDR3 is built from 15 residues. Trimming removed 4 bases from V and 0 bases from J, with 13 bases in between. Germline V gene sequence: CDR1 LGHDT, CDR2 YNNKEL (reference sequence). TCRdb re-called the 5' RACE reads with MiXCR, one entry per CDR3 protein. The data show 1.5 million to 2 million distinct CDR3 sequences, with under 35% seen just once and about 0.25% held by the top ten. This clonotype was counted between two and nine times. Source material: cord blood. The source is a newborn girl in good health. The J gene is TRBJ2-7, the V gene TRBV3-1; no reliable D call. The CDR3 nucleotides are TGTGCCAGCAGCCCCCGGGCCTTTCCCTCCTACGAGCAGTACTTC. Its protein product is CASSPRAFPSYEQYF.